A single sample gave rise to the 17 T cell receptor beta chains below, sequenced in a study of cytomegalovirus exposure and HLA in healthy donors. PCR employed 60 Vbeta and 13 Jbeta primers. Data came from immunoSEQ multiplex PCR; TCRdb stores just in-frame clones and leaves some out. This table holds around 70,000 clones. Material for sequencing was PBMCs. The receptors originated from a man aged 35 to 55 in good health and CMV-seronegative.

The chain is built from TRBV21-1 and TRBJ2-5; the tabulated D call, TRBD2, remains unverified against the DNA. TRBV21-1 is a pseudogene. The CDR3 is 16 amino acids. The CDR3 loop reads CASSKAPSGGAETQYF. In DNA, the CDR3 is TGTGCCAGCAGCAAAGCACCTAGCGGGGGGGCAGAGACCCAGTACTTC.

V gene TRBV9 combines with J gene TRBJ1-5; D may be TRBD1 (5 bases). Trimming shortened V by 2 bases and J by 2 bases, and 8 bases separated the two germline ends. This CDR3 region has 14 residues. The germline CDR1 and CDR2 sequences are SGDLS and YYNGEE. This CDR3 reads CASSVGGGNQPQHF. CDR3 bases: TGTGCCAGCAGCGTTGGGGGGGGCAATCAGCCCCAGCATTTT.

This chain uses TRBV28 with TRBJ2-1; TRBD2 is a possible D gene (6 bases). Trimming pared 1 base from V and 11 bases from J, leaving 9 bases between. Per the germline V gene, CDR1 is MDHEN and CDR2 is SYDVKM. This CDR3 has 12 amino acids. DNA for the CDR3: TGTGCCAGCAGTTTATACGGGAGTAAGCAGTTCTTC. Protein: CASSLYGSKQFF.

The chain links TRBV18 to TRBJ1-1, with 8 bases identical to TRBD1. This CDR3 is built from 15 residues. The junction had 2 bases not matched to a gene; V was cut back by 2 bases and J by 0 bases. Germline V gene sequence: CDR1 KGHSH, CDR2 LQKENI. CDR3 sequence reads: CASSPGQGVNTEAFF. In DNA, the CDR3 is TGTGCCAGCTCACCAGGACAGGGAGTGAACACTGAAGCTTTCTTT.

V is TRBV11-2 and J is TRBJ2-1, with 9 bases lining up with TRBD1. Germline trimming cut 5 bases from V and 7 bases from J; bases unmatched to any gene: 9. This CDR3 region has 15 residues. From germline, CDR1 is SGHAT and CDR2 FQNNGV. In DNA, the CDR3 is TGTGCCAGCAGCCAGGGGGACAGGGTAGGAAATGAGCAGTTCTTC. Its protein is CASSQGDRVGNEQFF.

This sequence joins TRBV5-4 and TRBJ2-3; D gene unclear. The CDR3 is 12 amino acids. The V gene's germline CDR1 is SGHNT and CDR2 YYREEE (reference sequence). Trimming took 4 bases from V and 2 from J, leaving 5 bases between them. CDR3: CASSINTDTQYF. In nucleotides, the CDR3 is TGTGCCAGCAGCATAAACACAGATACGCAGTATTTT.

V and J are TRBV28 and TRBJ1-2, with D maybe TRBD1 (6 bases). CDR1 and CDR2 from the germline V gene are MDHEN and SYDVKM. V lost 5 bases, J lost 5 bases, and 15 bases lay in between. The CDR3 spans 14 residues. In DNA form, the CDR3 reads TGTGCCAGCAGTCTTCGGGGGGGCGGATATGGCTACACCTTC. Translation: CASSLRGGGYGYTF.

The V and J genes are TRBV25-1 and TRBJ1-4, with 10 positions matching TRBD1. The trim removed 3 bases at V and 6 bases at J, leaving 4 bases unmatched. Germline V gene lookup returns CDR1 MGHDK and CDR2 SYGVNS. The CDR3 extends over 15 amino acids. CDR3 bases: TGTGCCAGCAGTGATCCCGGGACAGGGGATGAAAAACTGTTTTTT. Protein product: CASSDPGTGDEKLFF.

The CDR3 sequence is CASRGQGNNEQFF. CDR3 bases: TGTGCCAGCAGAGGACAGGGTAACAATGAGCAGTTCTTC. The chain links TRBV28 to TRBJ2-1, with 8 bases lining up with TRBD1. Trimming removed 6 bases from V and 5 bases from J; junction bases left unmatched: 3. Germline loops: CDR1 MDHEN, CDR2 SYDVKM. There are 13 residues in the CDR3. Combining the CDR3 with reference TRBV28 and TRBJ2-1 gives the whole variable domain DVKVTQSSRYLVKRTGEKVFLECVQDMDHENMFWYRQDPGLGLRLIYFSYDVKMKEKGDIPEGYSVSREKKERFSLILESASTNQTSMYLCASRGQGNNEQFFGPGTRLTVL.

DNA for the CDR3: TGTGCCAGCAGTGGCGGACAAAATAACTATGGCTACACCTTC. It encodes CASSGGQNNYGYTF. The chain has TRBV6-1 and TRBJ1-2, with D possibly being TRBD1 (5 bases). V lost 4 bases to trimming and J lost 1 base, with 10 bases between them. The CDR3 is made up of 14 amino acids. Germline CDR1 reads MNHNS; CDR2 reads SASEGT.

The V and J genes are TRBV30 and TRBJ1-6; weak D call: TRBD1 (6 bases). From germline, CDR1 is GTSNPN and CDR2 SVGIG (reference sequence). Trimming left V 2 bases short and J 8 bases short, with 10 bases between. CDR3 length: 13 residues. CDR3 in DNA: TGTGCCTGGAGTAACAGGGATGATTCACCCCTCCACTTT. This encodes CAWSNRDDSPLHF.

The chain recombines TRBV4-3 with TRBJ1-1; D is undetermined. Trimming removed 4 bases from V and 3 bases from J, with 9 bases in between. Germline assignment: CDR1 LGHNA and CDR2 YSLEER. CDR3 length equals 13 residues. CDR3 protein: CASSPQYDTEAFF. The CDR3, as DNA: TGCGCCAGCAGCCCCCAGTATGACACTGAAGCTTTCTTT.

The rearrangement joins TRBV6-1 to TRBJ2-5; 8 bases map to TRBD2. The CDR3 is 13 amino acids. The germline V gene has CDR1 MNHNS and CDR2 SASEGT. V was pared by 8 bases and J by 5 bases, with 7 bases of the junction left unmatched. CDR3 bases: TGTGCCAGCGATAGCGGGATTGTGGAGACCCAGTACTTC. It codes for CASDSGIVETQYF.

The chain joins TRBV28 to TRBJ2-7, with 9 bases aligning to TRBD1. V dropped 6 bases and J dropped 0; count of bases not matched to a gene: 6. Germline V lookup: CDR1 MDHEN, CDR2 SYDVKM. The length of the CDR3 is 15 residues. CDR3 in amino acids: CASSLGQGLSYEQYF. The CDR3 DNA reads TGTGCCAGCAGCCTCGGACAGGGGCTCTCCTACGAGCAGTACTTC.

The rearrangement joins TRBV2 to TRBJ2-7, with D possibly TRBD1 on 6 matching bases. CDR3 size: 15 residues. Trimming removed 4 bases at V and 5 bases at J, with 18 bases between. Germline values: CDR1 SNHLY, CDR2 FYNNEI. The CDR3 bases are TGTGCCAGCAGTGGTTTGGGGACACCTATCGACGAGCAGTACTTC. This translates into CASSGLGTPIDEQYF.

The chain uses TRBV28 and TRBJ2-7; D unclear. This CDR3 has 13 amino acids. Trimming stripped 2 bases from V and 6 bases from J, with 11 bases between. Germline values: CDR1 MDHEN, CDR2 SYDVKM. CDR3 coding DNA: TGTGCCAGCAGTTTAAAGGCAGGCCCCGAGCAGTACTTC. It codes for CASSLKAGPEQYF.

The gene calls are TRBV5-1 and TRBJ2-5, with 9 positions matching TRBD2. Germline V gene data show CDR1 as SGHRS and CDR2 as YFSETQ. The J segment lost 7 bases and the V segment lost 0 bases, leaving 7 bases of the junction unmatched. The CDR3 covers 15 residues. CDR3 coding DNA: TGCGCCAGCAGCTTGGCTAGCGGGGACATAGGGACCCAGTACTTC. Residues: CASSLASGDIGTQYF.